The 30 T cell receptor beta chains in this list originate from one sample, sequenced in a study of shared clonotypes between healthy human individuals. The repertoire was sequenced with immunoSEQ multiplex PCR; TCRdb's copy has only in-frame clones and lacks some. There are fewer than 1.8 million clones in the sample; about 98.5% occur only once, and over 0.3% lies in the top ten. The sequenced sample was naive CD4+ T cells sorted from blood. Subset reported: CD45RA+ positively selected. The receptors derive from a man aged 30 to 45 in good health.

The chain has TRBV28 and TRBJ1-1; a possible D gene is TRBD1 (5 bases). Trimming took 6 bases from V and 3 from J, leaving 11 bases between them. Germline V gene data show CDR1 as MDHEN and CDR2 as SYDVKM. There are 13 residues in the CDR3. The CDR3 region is CASRPGGDTEAFF. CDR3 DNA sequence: TGTGCCAGCAGACCGGGAGGGGACACTGAAGCTTTCTTT.

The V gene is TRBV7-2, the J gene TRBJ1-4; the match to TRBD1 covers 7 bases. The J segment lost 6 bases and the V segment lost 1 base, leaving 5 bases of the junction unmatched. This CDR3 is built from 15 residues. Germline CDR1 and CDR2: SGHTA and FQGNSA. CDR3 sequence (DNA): TGTGCCAGCAGCTTAGGAGGGACAGCTTATGAAAAACTGTTTTTT. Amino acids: CASSLGGTAYEKLFF.

CDR3 sequence: CASSSDRETQYF. In DNA, the CDR3 is TGTGCCAGCAGTTCGGACAGAGAGACCCAGTACTTC. This chain connects TRBV28 to TRBJ2-5; D is perhaps TRBD1 (6 bases). Trimming left V 4 bases short and J 4 bases short, with 7 bases between. CDR1 and CDR2 from the germline V gene are MDHEN and SYDVKM. The CDR3 runs 12 residues.

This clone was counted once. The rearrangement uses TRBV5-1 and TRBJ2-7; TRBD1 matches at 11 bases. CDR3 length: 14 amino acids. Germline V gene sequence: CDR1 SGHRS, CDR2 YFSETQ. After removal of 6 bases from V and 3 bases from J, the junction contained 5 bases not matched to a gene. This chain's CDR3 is CASNRDRGFYEQYF. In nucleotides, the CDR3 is TGCGCCAGCAACCGGGACAGGGGGTTCTACGAGCAGTACTTC.

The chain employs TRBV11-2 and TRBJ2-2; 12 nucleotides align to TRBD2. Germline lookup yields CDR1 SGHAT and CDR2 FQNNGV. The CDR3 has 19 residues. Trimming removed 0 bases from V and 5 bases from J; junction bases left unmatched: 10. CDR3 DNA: TGTGCCAGCAGCTTAGAGTCCCTAGCGGGAGGGATTTATACCGGGGAGCTGTTTTTT. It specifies CASSLESLAGGIYTGELFF.

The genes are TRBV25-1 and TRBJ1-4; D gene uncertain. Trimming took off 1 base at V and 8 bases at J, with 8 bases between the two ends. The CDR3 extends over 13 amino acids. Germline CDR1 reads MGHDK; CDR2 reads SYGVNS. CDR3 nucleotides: TGTGCCAGCAGTGAATCCCGACGAGAAAAACTGTTTTTT. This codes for CASSESRREKLFF.

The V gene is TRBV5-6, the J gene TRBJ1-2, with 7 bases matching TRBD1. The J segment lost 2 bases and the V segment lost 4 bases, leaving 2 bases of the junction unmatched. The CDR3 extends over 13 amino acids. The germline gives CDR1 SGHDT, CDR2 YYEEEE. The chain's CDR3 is CASSTDRNYGYTF. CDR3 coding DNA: TGTGCCAGCAGCACGGACAGGAACTATGGCTACACCTTC.

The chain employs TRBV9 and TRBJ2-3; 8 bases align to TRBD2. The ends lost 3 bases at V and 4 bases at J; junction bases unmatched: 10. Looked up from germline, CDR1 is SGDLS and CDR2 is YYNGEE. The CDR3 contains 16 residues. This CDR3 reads CASSDLRLAPADTQYF. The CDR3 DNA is TGTGCCAGCAGCGATCTTAGACTAGCGCCCGCAGATACGCAGTATTTT. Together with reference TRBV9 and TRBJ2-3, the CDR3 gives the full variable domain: DSGVTQTPKHLITATGQRVTLRCSPRSGDLSVYWYQQSLDQGLQFLIQYYNGEERAKGNILERFSAQQFPDLHSELNLSSLELGDSALYFCASSDLRLAPADTQYFGPGTRLTVL.

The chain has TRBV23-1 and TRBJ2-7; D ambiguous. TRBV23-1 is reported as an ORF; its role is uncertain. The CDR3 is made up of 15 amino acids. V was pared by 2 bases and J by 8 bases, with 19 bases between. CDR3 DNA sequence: TGCGCCAGCAGTCAACAATCAGAATCCTACGATAAGCAGTACTTC. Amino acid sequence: CASSQQSESYDKQYF.

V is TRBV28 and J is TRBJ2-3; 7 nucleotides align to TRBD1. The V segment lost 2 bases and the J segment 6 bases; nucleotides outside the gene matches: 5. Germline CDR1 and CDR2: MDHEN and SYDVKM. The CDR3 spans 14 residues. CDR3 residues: CASSLLTGWDTQYF. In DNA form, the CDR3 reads TGTGCCAGCAGTTTACTGACAGGGTGGGATACGCAGTATTTT.

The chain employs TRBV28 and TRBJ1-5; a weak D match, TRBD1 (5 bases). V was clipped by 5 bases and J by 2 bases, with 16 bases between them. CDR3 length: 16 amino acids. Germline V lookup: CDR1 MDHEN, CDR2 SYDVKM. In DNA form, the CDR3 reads TGTGCCAGCAGTGGACCCCAGGGCCTGGGCAATCAGCCCCAGCATTTT. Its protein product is CASSGPQGLGNQPQHF. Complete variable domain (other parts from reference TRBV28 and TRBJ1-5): DVKVTQSSRYLVKRTGEKVFLECVQDMDHENMFWYRQDPGLGLRLIYFSYDVKMKEKGDIPEGYSVSREKKERFSLILESASTNQTSMYLCASSGPQGLGNQPQHFGDGTRLSIL.

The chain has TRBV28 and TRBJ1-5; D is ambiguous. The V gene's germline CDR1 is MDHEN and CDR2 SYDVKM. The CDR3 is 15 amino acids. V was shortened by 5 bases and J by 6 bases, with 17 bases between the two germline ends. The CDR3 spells CASSQLREAGQPQHF. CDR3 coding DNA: TGTGCCAGCAGTCAATTAAGGGAAGCAGGTCAGCCCCAGCATTTT.

The CDR3 region is CASSERGSDTEAFF. The CDR3 nucleotides are TGTGCCAGCAGTGAAAGGGGCTCCGACACTGAAGCTTTCTTT. The J gene is TRBJ1-1, the V gene TRBV2, with a possible D match to TRBD1 (5 bases). Trimming pared 2 bases from V and 3 bases from J, leaving 10 bases between. This CDR3 comprises 14 residues. Germline V CDR1 and CDR2: SNHLY, FYNNEI.

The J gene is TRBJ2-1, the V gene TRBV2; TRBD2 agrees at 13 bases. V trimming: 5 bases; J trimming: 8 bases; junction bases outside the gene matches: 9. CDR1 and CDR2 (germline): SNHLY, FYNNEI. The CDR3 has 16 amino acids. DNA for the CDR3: TGTGCCAGCAGTAAACCACGACTAGCGGGAGGCGATGAGCAGTTCTTC. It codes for CASSKPRLAGGDEQFF.

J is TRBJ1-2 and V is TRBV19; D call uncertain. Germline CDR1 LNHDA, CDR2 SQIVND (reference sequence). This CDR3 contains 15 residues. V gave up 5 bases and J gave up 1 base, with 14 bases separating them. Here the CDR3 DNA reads TGTGCCAGTAGTGGTACAGTCCGCCGTAACTATGGCTACACCTTC. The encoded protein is CASSGTVRRNYGYTF.

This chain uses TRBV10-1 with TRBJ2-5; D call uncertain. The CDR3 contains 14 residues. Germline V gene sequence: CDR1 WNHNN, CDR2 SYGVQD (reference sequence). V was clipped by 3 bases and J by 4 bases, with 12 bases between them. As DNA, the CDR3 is TGCGCCAGCAGTGATCAGGCTTTGGGAGAGACCCAGTACTTC. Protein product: CASSDQALGETQYF.

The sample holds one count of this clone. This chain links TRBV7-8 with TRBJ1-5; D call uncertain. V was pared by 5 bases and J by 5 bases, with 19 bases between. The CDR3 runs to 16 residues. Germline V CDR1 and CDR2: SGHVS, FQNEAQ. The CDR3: CASSPRVVDRDQPQHF. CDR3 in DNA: TGTGCCAGCAGCCCAAGGGTAGTGGATCGAGATCAGCCCCAGCATTTT.

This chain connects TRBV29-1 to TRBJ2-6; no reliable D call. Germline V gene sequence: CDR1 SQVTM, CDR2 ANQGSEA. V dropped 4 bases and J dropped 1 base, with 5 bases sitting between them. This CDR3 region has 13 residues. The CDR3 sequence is CSVALSGANVLTF. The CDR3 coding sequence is TGCAGCGTTGCCTTGTCTGGGGCCAACGTCCTGACTTTC.

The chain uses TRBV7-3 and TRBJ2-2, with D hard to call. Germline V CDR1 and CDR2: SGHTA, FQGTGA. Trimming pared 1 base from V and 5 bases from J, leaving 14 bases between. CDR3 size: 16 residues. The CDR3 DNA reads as TGTGCCAGCAGCTTAAACGGTCTCACCACAACCGGGGAGCTGTTTTTT. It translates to CASSLNGLTTTGELFF.

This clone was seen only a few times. CDR3 sequence reads: CASSLEQGRNGYTF. CDR3 coding DNA: TGCGCCAGCAGCTTGGAACAGGGGAGAAATGGCTACACCTTC. The chain joins TRBV5-1 to TRBJ1-2; 7 bases agree with TRBD1. The length of the CDR3 is 14 residues. CDR1 is SGHRS, CDR2 YFSETQ, per germline. V trimming: 0 bases; J trimming: 6 bases; junction bases outside the gene matches: 5.

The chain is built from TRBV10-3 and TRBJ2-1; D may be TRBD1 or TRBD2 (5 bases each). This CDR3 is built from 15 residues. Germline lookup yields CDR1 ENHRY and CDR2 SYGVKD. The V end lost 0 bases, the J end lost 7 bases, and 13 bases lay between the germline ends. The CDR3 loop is CAISESKAGTNEQFF. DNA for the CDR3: TGTGCCATCAGTGAGTCAAAAGCTGGGACGAATGAGCAGTTCTTC.

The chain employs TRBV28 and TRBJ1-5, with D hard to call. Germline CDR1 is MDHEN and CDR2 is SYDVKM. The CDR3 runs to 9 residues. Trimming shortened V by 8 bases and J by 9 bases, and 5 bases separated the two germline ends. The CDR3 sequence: CASGVPQHF. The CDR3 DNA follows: TGTGCCAGCGGGGTGCCCCAGCATTTT.

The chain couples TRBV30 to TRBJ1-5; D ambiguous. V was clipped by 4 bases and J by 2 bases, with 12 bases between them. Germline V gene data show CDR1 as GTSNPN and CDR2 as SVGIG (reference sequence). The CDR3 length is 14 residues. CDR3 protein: CAWKIPWGNQPQHF. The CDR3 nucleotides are TGTGCCTGGAAGATTCCCTGGGGCAATCAGCCCCAGCATTTT.

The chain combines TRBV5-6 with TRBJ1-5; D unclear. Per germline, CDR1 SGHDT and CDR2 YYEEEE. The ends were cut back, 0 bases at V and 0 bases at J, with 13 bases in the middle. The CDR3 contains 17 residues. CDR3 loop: CASSLALGQDSNQPQHF. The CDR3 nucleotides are TGTGCCAGCAGCTTGGCCTTAGGGCAGGATAGCAATCAGCCCCAGCATTTT.

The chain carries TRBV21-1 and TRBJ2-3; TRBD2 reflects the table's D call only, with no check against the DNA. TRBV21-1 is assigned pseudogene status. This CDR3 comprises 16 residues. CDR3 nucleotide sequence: TGTGCCAGCAGCCCTAGGTCGCGGGAGGGCACAGATACGCAGTATTTT. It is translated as CASSPRSREGTDTQYF.

In nucleotides, the CDR3 is TGTGCCAGCAGCTTTGATATCCTTGAAAAACTGTTTTTT. Translation gives CASSFDILEKLFF. The V and J genes are TRBV7-6 and TRBJ1-4; no firm D call. From germline, CDR1 is SGHVS and CDR2 FNYEAQ. V lost 3 bases and J 7 bases, leaving 9 bases between the germline ends. The CDR3 length is 13 residues.

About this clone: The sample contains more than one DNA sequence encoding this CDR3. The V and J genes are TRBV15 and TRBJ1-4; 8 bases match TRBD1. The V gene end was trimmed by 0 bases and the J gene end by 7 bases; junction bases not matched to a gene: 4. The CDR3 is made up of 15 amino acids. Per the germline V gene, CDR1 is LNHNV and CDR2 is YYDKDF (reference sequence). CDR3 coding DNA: TGTGCCACCAGCAGAGATGGACAGGGCGGTGAAAAACTGTTTTTT. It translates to CATSRDGQGGEKLFF.

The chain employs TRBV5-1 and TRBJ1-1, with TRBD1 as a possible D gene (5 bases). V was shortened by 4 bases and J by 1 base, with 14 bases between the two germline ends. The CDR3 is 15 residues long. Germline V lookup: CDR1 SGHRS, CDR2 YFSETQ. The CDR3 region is CASSILQDPNTEAFF. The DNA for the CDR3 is TGCGCCAGCAGCATCCTACAGGACCCGAACACTGAAGCTTTCTTT.

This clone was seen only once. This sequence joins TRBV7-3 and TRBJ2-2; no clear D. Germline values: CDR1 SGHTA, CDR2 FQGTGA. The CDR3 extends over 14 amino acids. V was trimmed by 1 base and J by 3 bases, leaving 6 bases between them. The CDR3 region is CASSLMGDTGELFF. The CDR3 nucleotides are TGTGCCAGCAGCTTAATGGGTGACACCGGGGAGCTGTTTTTT.

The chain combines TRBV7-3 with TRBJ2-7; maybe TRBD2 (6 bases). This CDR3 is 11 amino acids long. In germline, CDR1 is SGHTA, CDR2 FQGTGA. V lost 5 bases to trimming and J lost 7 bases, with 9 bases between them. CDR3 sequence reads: CASSEGREQYF. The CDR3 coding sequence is TGTGCCAGCAGCGAGGGGAGGGAGCAGTACTTC. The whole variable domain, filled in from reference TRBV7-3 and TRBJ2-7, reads GAGVSQTPSNKVTEKGKYVELRCDPISGHTALYWYRQSLGQGPEFLIYFQGTGAADDSGLPNDRFFAVRPEGSVSTLKIQRTERGDSAVYLCASSEGREQYFGPGTRLTVT.